These 10 T cell receptor beta chains share one sample of origin, sequenced in a study of cytomegalovirus exposure and HLA in healthy donors. Researchers ran the PCR with 60 Vbeta and 13 Jbeta primers. Assay used: immunoSEQ multiplex PCR; TCRdb lists only in-frame clones, some missing. The sample consists of fewer than 200,000 clones, approximately 71% of them appearing once. Input material: PBMCs. The source of these receptors is a woman aged 18-29 years in good health and CMV-seropositive.

V is TRBV28 and J is TRBJ1-5, with D tentatively TRBD1 (5 bases). Germline values: CDR1 MDHEN, CDR2 SYDVKM. The CDR3 loop spans 16 amino acids. V lost 2 bases and J 7 bases, leaving 18 bases between the germline ends. In DNA form, the CDR3 reads TGTGCCAGCAGTTTAATCCTGGTCAGGGCCCACCAGCCCCAGCATTTT. Its protein product is CASSLILVRAHQPQHF.

The chain uses TRBV6-5 and TRBJ2-7, with TRBD1 matching 9 bases. The length of the CDR3 is 14 residues. Germline trimming cut 6 bases from V and 4 bases from J; bases unmatched to any gene: 7. Germline-derived CDR1 and CDR2 are MNHEY and SVGAGI. The CDR3 DNA follows: TGTGCCAGCAGCTACAGGGGGCTGGGGTACGAGCAGTACTTC. Its translation: CASSYRGLGYEQYF.

The J gene is TRBJ2-7, the V gene TRBV10-2; perhaps TRBD1 as D (6 bases). The CDR3 contains 11 residues. Germline lookup yields CDR1 WSHSY and CDR2 SAAADI. The V end lost 8 bases, the J end lost 12 bases, and 17 bases lay between the germline ends. The CDR3 DNA is TGCGCCAGCCAGACAGGCCTCCTACCGTACTTC. Translation: CASQTGLLPYF.

This clone was picked up one time. This chain connects TRBV29-1 to TRBJ2-7; D perhaps matches TRBD1 (5 bases). Germline lookup yields CDR1 SQVTM and CDR2 ANQGSEA. Trimming took 7 bases from V and 0 from J, leaving 13 bases between them. The CDR3 sequence is 13 residues long. CDR3 in DNA: TGCAGCGCTGGAGACAGTCCCTCCTACGAGCAGTACTTC. Protein sequence: CSAGDSPSYEQYF.

The chain uses TRBV19 and TRBJ2-3; TRBD2 matches at 7 bases. This CDR3 is 16 amino acids long. Germline CDR1 is LNHDA and CDR2 is SQIVND (reference sequence). The V gene end was trimmed by 4 bases and the J gene end by 1 base; junction bases not matched to a gene: 8. Here the CDR3 reads CASSRDFAGGTDTQYF. Here the CDR3 DNA reads TGTGCCAGTAGTAGGGATTTTGCGGGAGGCACAGATACGCAGTATTTT.

This chain links TRBV11-2 with TRBJ2-7; a weak D match, TRBD1 (5 bases). V was pared by 5 bases and J by 6 bases, with 14 bases between. The CDR3 consists of 13 residues. Germline CDR1 reads SGHAT; CDR2 reads FQNNGV. The CDR3 spells CASSPGYPTEQYF. The CDR3, as DNA: TGTGCCAGCAGCCCAGGGTACCCCACCGAGCAGTACTTC. Supplemented by reference TRBV11-2 and TRBJ2-7, the full variable domain reads EAGVAQSPRYKIIEKRQSVAFWCNPISGHATLYWYQQILGQGPKLLIQFQNNGVVDDSQLPKDRFSAERLKGVDSTLKIQPAKLEDSAVYLCASSPGYPTEQYFGPGTRLTVT.

This clone was recorded only once. This rearrangement joins TRBV11-2 to TRBJ2-7; D remains ambiguous. V dropped 0 bases and J dropped 6 bases, with 12 bases sitting between them. Germline V gives CDR1 SGHAT, CDR2 FQNNGV. The CDR3 length is 14 residues. CDR3: CASSLDYQHPEQYF. The DNA of the CDR3 is TGTGCCAGCAGCTTAGATTATCAACATCCCGAGCAGTACTTC.

The V and J genes are TRBV27 and TRBJ1-6; D gene uncertain. This CDR3 has 16 residues. Germline V gives CDR1 MNHEY, CDR2 SMNVEV (reference sequence). V was trimmed by 5 bases and J by 0 bases, leaving 11 bases between them. CDR3 sequence reads: CASSPQGSSYNSPLHF. The CDR3 DNA reads TGTGCCAGCAGTCCACAAGGGAGCTCCTATAATTCACCCCTCCACTTT.

This chain uses TRBV5-6 with TRBJ1-1; no clear D. The CDR3 is 17 amino acids. V was clipped by 0 bases and J by 0 bases, with 15 bases between them. Germline V gene sequence: CDR1 SGHDT, CDR2 YYEEEE. CDR3 sequence reads: CASSLGEAVFMNTEAFF. CDR3 coding DNA: TGTGCCAGCAGCTTGGGGGAGGCGGTTTTCATGAACACTGAAGCTTTCTTT.

The chain joins TRBV18 to TRBJ1-2, with 7 positions matching TRBD1. The trim removed 1 base at V and 4 bases at J, leaving 9 bases unmatched. Germline CDR1 reads KGHSH; CDR2 reads LQKENI. The CDR3 runs 16 residues. In DNA, the CDR3 is TGTGCCAGCTCACCACGGGCCCCAGGGGACAGCTATGGCTACACCTTC. Its protein is CASSPRAPGDSYGYTF.